Following are 19 T cell receptor beta chains from one sample sequenced in a study of neurological immune-mediated disorders. Each CDR3 protein is one row after TCRdb ran MiXCR on the 5' RACE reads. The sample shows roughly 80,000 distinct CDR3 sequences, 17% of them seen only once. Sequencing was carried out using PBMCs. The receptors here all came from a woman aged 40 to 55 in good health.

This clonotype was detected only a few times. The V call is TRBV7-2, the J call TRBJ2-5, with D perhaps matching TRBD2 (5 bases). This CDR3 contains 14 residues. Germline values: CDR1 SGHTA, CDR2 FQGNSA. V lost 1 base to trimming and J lost 5 bases, with 11 bases between them. The CDR3 DNA reads TGTGCCAGCAGCTTAGATGCTAGCAGGGAGACCCAGTACTTC. Residues: CASSLDASRETQYF.

Here the CDR3 reads CASSPVSTKLGEKLFF. In nucleotides, the CDR3 is TGTGCCAGCAGCCCCGTGTCCACGAAGCTCGGGGAAAAACTGTTTTTT. This chain links TRBV9 with TRBJ1-4; no reliable D call. Germline-derived CDR1 and CDR2 are SGDLS and YYNGEE. Trimming cost V 4 bases and J 8 bases, with 21 bases left between them. CDR3 length equals 16 residues. The variable domain in full, with the rest retrieved from reference TRBV9 and TRBJ1-4, is DSGVTQTPKHLITATGQRVTLRCSPRSGDLSVYWYQQSLDQGLQFLIQYYNGEERAKGNILERFSAQQFPDLHSELNLSSLELGDSALYFCASSPVSTKLGEKLFFGSGTQLSVL.

The chain combines TRBV6-5 with TRBJ1-3; no reliable D call. Germline lookup yields CDR1 MNHEY and CDR2 SVGAGI. This CDR3 spans 14 amino acids. Trimming took 6 bases from V and 4 from J, leaving 13 bases between them. CDR3 amino acids: CASRLDPEGNTIYF. The CDR3 nucleotides are TGTGCCAGCAGACTCGACCCCGAAGGAAACACCATATATTTT.

This clonotype was found a few times. Its ends do not fully match the called genes, so a read error is possible. This chain connects TRBV7-7 to TRBJ2-5, with 11 bases aligning to TRBD2. The CDR3 spans 16 residues. The germline V gene encodes CDR1 SSHAT and CDR2 FNYEAQ (reference sequence). The CDR3 DNA reads TGTGCTAGCAGCTTACGCGGGACTAGCGGACAAGAGACCCAGTACTTC. It codes for CASSLRGTSGQETQYF.

J is TRBJ2-3 and V is TRBV30; TRBD2 matches 9 bases. The CDR3 has 16 residues. Germline-derived CDR1 and CDR2 are GTSNPN and SVGIG (reference sequence). After removal of 3 bases from V and 6 bases from J, the junction contained 13 bases not matched to a gene. The CDR3 spells CAWRQSGGGATDTQYF. In DNA, the CDR3 is TGTGCCTGGAGGCAGTCGGGCGGGGGGGCTACGGATACGCAGTATTTT.

Ten or more counts support this clonotype. The genes are TRBV27 and TRBJ2-5, with 10 bases fitting TRBD1. CDR3 length equals 14 residues. The trim removed 6 bases at V and 5 bases at J, leaving 6 bases unmatched. Germline CDR1 and CDR2: MNHEY and SMNVEV (reference sequence). The CDR3 region has the DNA TGTGCCAGCAGCCTAGACAGGGGGCGGGAGACCCAGTACTTC. Encoded protein: CASSLDRGRETQYF.

In this sample, this clonotype turned up many times. The rearrangement links TRBV12-3 or TRBV12-4 to TRBJ2-5, with D uncertain. The CDR3 spans 14 residues. V lost 5 bases to trimming and J lost 4 bases, with 14 bases between them. The CDR3 here is CASSRHREGETQYF. Written as DNA, the CDR3 is TGTGCCAGCAGTCGCCATAGGGAAGGAGAGACCCAGTACTTC.

Many counts were recorded for this clonotype. The chain carries TRBV11-2 and TRBJ1-2; 7 bases are a match to TRBD1. Germline V gene sequence: CDR1 SGHAT, CDR2 FQNNGV. The ends lost 7 bases at V and 3 bases at J; junction bases unmatched: 11. The CDR3 runs to 15 residues. The CDR3 region has the DNA TGTGCCAGCACCCCAGGGGGGGTGTGGTACTATGGCTACACCTTC. As protein: CASTPGGVWYYGYTF.

In its sample, this clonotype was seen many times. DNA for the CDR3: TGTGCCAGCAGTTTAGCCTATAACACTGAAGCTTTCTTT. Amino acid sequence: CASSLAYNTEAFF. This chain joins TRBV12-3 or TRBV12-4 and TRBJ1-1; D not resolved. This CDR3 comprises 13 residues. With 0 bases removed from V and 2 bases from J, the gap between germline ends came to 4 bases.

As for this clonotype: A much larger clone differs from this one at a single base, so this may be a read error. The genes are TRBV7-2 and TRBJ1-2; 10 bases are shared with TRBD1. The J segment lost 6 bases and the V segment lost 3 bases, leaving 10 bases of the junction unmatched. The V gene's germline CDR1 is SGHTA and CDR2 FQGNSA. This CDR3 spans 16 amino acids. The CDR3 nucleotides read TGTGCCAGCAGCTTGGGGCGGACAGGGGGACGGGATGGCTACACCTTC. This gives the protein CASSLGRTGGRDGYTF.

This clonotype was counted at least ten times. The chain joins TRBV4-3 to TRBJ2-5, with 12 bases identical to TRBD2. The CDR3 consists of 17 residues. V was pared by 2 bases and J by 7 bases, with 11 bases of the junction left unmatched. CDR1 is LGHNA and CDR2 is YSLEER in the germline V gene. CDR3 protein: CASSQTTLAGGRGTQYF. CDR3 nucleotides: TGCGCCAGCAGCCAAACCACTCTAGCGGGGGGGAGGGGGACCCAGTACTTC.

This clonotype was detected ten times or more. The rearrangement joins TRBV12-3 or TRBV12-4 to TRBJ2-2; D unresolved. The CDR3 extends over 16 amino acids. V lost 1 base and J 3 bases, leaving 12 bases between the germline ends. In DNA form, the CDR3 reads TGTGCCAGCAGTTTAGGGCCCAGATGGGACACCGGGGAGCTGTTTTTT. Its protein is CASSLGPRWDTGELFF.

V is TRBV20-1 and J is TRBJ2-3, with D possibly called TRBD1 or TRBD2 (5 bases each). This CDR3 contains 14 residues. Looked up from germline, CDR1 is DFQATT and CDR2 is SNEGSKA (reference sequence). V gave up 5 bases and J gave up 6 bases, with 18 bases separating them. CDR3 sequence (DNA): TGCAGTGCTCCACGCCCTGGGACCGCCGATACGCAGTATTTT. Protein product: CSAPRPGTADTQYF.

The V call is TRBV7-9, the J call TRBJ2-5; D gene unclear. CDR1 and CDR2 (germline): SEHNR, FQNEAQ (reference sequence). Trimming removed 4 bases at V and 6 bases at J, with 24 bases between. The CDR3 spans 17 residues. In DNA form, the CDR3 reads TGTGCCAGCAGCTCTGGCCGCTCGGTTTCCAAGACGAAGACCCAGTACTTC. This codes for CASSSGRSVSKTKTQYF. The complete variable domain, with remaining parts taken from reference TRBV7-9 and TRBJ2-5, reads DTGVSQNPRHKITKRGQNVTFRCDPISEHNRLYWYRQTLGQGPEFLTYFQNEAQLEKSRLLSDRFSAERPKGSFSTLEIQRTEQGDSAMYLCASSSGRSVSKTKTQYFGPGTRLLVL.

This clonotype has a count of ten or more. The CDR3 reads CASSQEVKGSSYNEQFF. In DNA form, the CDR3 reads TGCGCCAGCAGCCAAGAGGTGAAGGGCAGCTCCTACAATGAGCAGTTCTTC. This chain connects TRBV4-1 to TRBJ2-1; no firm D call. Per germline, CDR1 MGHRA and CDR2 YSYEKL. The ends were cut back, 0 bases at V and 0 bases at J, with 12 bases in the middle. This CDR3 has 17 residues.

The genes are TRBV2 and TRBJ1-1; 10 nucleotides line up with TRBD1. The CDR3 totals 14 residues. After removal of 7 bases from V and 9 bases from J, the junction contained 11 bases not matched to a gene. In germline, CDR1 is SNHLY, CDR2 FYNNEI. CDR3 in DNA: TGTGCCAGCACCCCGGACAGGGGGATCTTAAAAGCTTTCTTT. The encoded protein is CASTPDRGILKAFF. The full variable domain, rest sourced from reference TRBV2 and TRBJ1-1, is EPEVTQTPSHQVTQMGQEVILRCVPISNHLYFYWYRQILGQKVEFLVSFYNNEISEKSEIFDDQFSVERPDGSNFTLKIRSTKLEDSAMYFCASTPDRGILKAFFGQGTRLTVV.

The rearrangement joins TRBV4-3 to TRBJ2-5; no reliable D call. V gave up 0 bases and J gave up 0 bases, with 5 bases separating them. This CDR3 comprises 14 residues. The germline V gene encodes CDR1 LGHNA and CDR2 YSLEER. CDR3 sequence (DNA): TGCGCCAGCAGCCAAGACCCCGACCAAGAGACCCAGTACTTC. Protein sequence: CASSQDPDQETQYF.

The chain employs TRBV7-2 and TRBJ2-1; 12 bases line up with TRBD2. CDR3 length equals 18 residues. After removal of 1 base from V and 7 bases from J, the junction contained 11 bases not matched to a gene. Germline CDR1 is SGHTA and CDR2 is FQGNSA. CDR3 loop: CASSLGGLAGGLVNEQFF. In nucleotides, the CDR3 is TGTGCCAGCAGCTTAGGCGGGCTAGCGGGGGGGCTGGTTAATGAGCAGTTCTTC.

This clonotype was detected many times. V gene TRBV6-1 combines with J gene TRBJ1-5, with 9 bases that match TRBD1. The CDR3 sequence is 15 residues long. The germline gives CDR1 MNHNS, CDR2 SASEGT. V dropped 6 bases and J dropped 3; count of bases not matched to a gene: 6. CDR3 in DNA: TGTGCCAGCAGGGGGGACAGGGTGGTCAATCAGCCCCAGCATTTT. This sequence encodes CASRGDRVVNQPQHF.